These 19 T cell receptor beta chains originate from one sample sequenced in a study of blood T cell repertoires in COVID-19. Sequencing was performed with immunoSEQ multiplex PCR; in TCRdb, only in-frame clones are kept and a portion is missing. This table has about 250,000 clones, 65% to 90% appearing once. Sequencing input: PBMCs or T cells enriched from blood (not recorded which). The receptors stem from a man aged 40-50 years who had recovered from COVID-19.

The chain joins TRBV7-9 to TRBJ1-6; maybe TRBD1 (5 bases). Germline V gene sequence: CDR1 SEHNR, CDR2 FQNEAQ (reference sequence). The CDR3 sequence is 13 residues long. V lost 7 bases, J lost 10 bases, and 14 bases lay in between. The DNA for the CDR3 is TGTGCCAGCACCACCGGGGGGGTATCACCCCTCCACTTT. Translation gives CASTTGGVSPLHF.

The chain couples TRBV5-1 to TRBJ1-4; possible D gene TRBD1, 5 bases. With 0 bases removed from V and 4 bases from J, the gap between germline ends came to 10 bases. Germline V lookup: CDR1 SGHRS, CDR2 YFSETQ. This CDR3 comprises 15 residues. This chain's CDR3 is CASSLEAGRNEKLFF. The CDR3 nucleotides are TGCGCCAGCAGCTTGGAGGCAGGGCGTAATGAAAAACTGTTTTTT.

V usage is TRBV10-3 and J usage is TRBJ2-1; 9 positions match TRBD2. Trimming took 0 bases from V and 7 from J; bases not matched to a gene: 7. In germline, CDR1 is ENHRY, CDR2 SYGVKD. This CDR3 comprises 16 residues. The CDR3, as DNA: TGTGCCATCAGTGAGTCGTTGGCGGGGGGGCTGAATGAGCAGTTCTTC. It encodes CAISESLAGGLNEQFF.

Only one count was recorded for this clone. The rearrangement links TRBV27 to TRBJ2-3; 8 nucleotides line up with TRBD2. The CDR3 is 16 amino acids. Germline V lookup: CDR1 MNHEY, CDR2 SMNVEV (reference sequence). The J segment lost 4 bases and the V segment lost 5 bases, leaving 11 bases of the junction unmatched. Here the CDR3 DNA reads TGTGCCAGCAGTGCGCGGGAGGTGGTTGTATCAGATACGCAGTATTTT. Protein sequence: CASSAREVVVSDTQYF.

Written as DNA, the CDR3 is TGTGCCAGTACCCTAGGGGCAGCGCATAGCAATCAGCCCCAGCATTTT. Translation: CASTLGAAHSNQPQHF. The chain employs TRBV19 and TRBJ1-5, with D possibly TRBD1 on 5 matching bases. Trimming stripped 7 bases from V and 0 bases from J, with 16 bases between. CDR1 and CDR2 from the germline V gene are LNHDA and SQIVND (reference sequence). CDR3 length: 16 amino acids.

This sequence joins TRBV5-1 and TRBJ2-5, with D possibly TRBD1 on 6 matching bases. Germline V CDR1 and CDR2: SGHRS, YFSETQ. The CDR3 extends over 14 amino acids. V was pared by 4 bases and J by 3 bases, with 13 bases between. The CDR3 DNA sequence: TGCGCCAGCAGCACGACAAACAGGGAAGAGACCCAGTACTTC. Its translation is CASSTTNREETQYF.

The chain recombines TRBV24-1 with TRBJ2-1, with TRBD2 matching 10 bases. Germline CDR1 is KGHDR and CDR2 is SFDVKD. Trimming removed 3 bases from V and 3 bases from J; junction bases left unmatched: 4. The CDR3 runs to 16 residues. DNA for the CDR3: TGTGCCACCAGTGATCCAGCGGGAGGGGGCTACAATGAGCAGTTCTTC. Translation gives CATSDPAGGGYNEQFF.

The chain uses TRBV27 and TRBJ2-7; 7 bases fit TRBD2. This CDR3 region has 15 residues. J was trimmed by 6 bases and V by 6 bases; bases with no gene match: 14. CDR1 is MNHEY, CDR2 SMNVEV, per germline (reference sequence). DNA of the CDR3: TGTGCCAGCAGAGAAAGGGGACTATCTTTCTCCGAGCAGTACTTC. This translates into CASRERGLSFSEQYF.

The chain is built from TRBV29-1 and TRBJ1-1; 8 bases match TRBD1. The V gene's germline CDR1 is SQVTM and CDR2 ANQGSEA. V trimming: 3 bases; J trimming: 1 base; junction bases outside the gene matches: 1. The CDR3 totals 13 residues. The CDR3 DNA is TGCAGCGTTGAGGACAGGGAGAACACTGAAGCTTTCTTT. As protein: CSVEDRENTEAFF.

The rearrangement uses TRBV4-1 and TRBJ1-1; 8 bases map to TRBD1. The CDR3 consists of 16 residues. Germline V lookup: CDR1 MGHRA, CDR2 YSYEKL. V lost 3 bases and J lost 1; bases outside the gene matches: 7. The CDR3 DNA sequence: TGCGCCAGCAGCCAGCTCGGGACAGGCAGGAACACTGAAGCTTTCTTT. This translates into CASSQLGTGRNTEAFF.

V and J are TRBV19 and TRBJ2-3; TRBD2 matches 9 bases. CDR3 size: 16 residues. From germline, CDR1 is LNHDA and CDR2 SQIVND (reference sequence). V lost 5 bases, J lost 0 bases, and 6 bases stayed unmatched. The CDR3 protein is CASSFGTSRSTDTQYF. CDR3 nucleotides: TGTGCCAGTAGTTTCGGGACTAGCCGAAGCACAGATACGCAGTATTTT.

CDR3 in amino acids: CASSPTGADTEAFF. The CDR3 DNA sequence: TGTGCCAGCTCACCGACAGGGGCGGACACTGAAGCTTTCTTT. The rearrangement uses TRBV18 and TRBJ1-1; the match to TRBD1 covers 8 bases. CDR3 length equals 14 residues. J was trimmed by 3 bases and V by 3 bases; bases with no gene match: 3. The germline V gene encodes CDR1 KGHSH and CDR2 LQKENI.

V gene TRBV30 combines with J gene TRBJ1-5; D ambiguous. This CDR3 region has 14 residues. Germline CDR1 reads GTSNPN; CDR2 reads SVGIG (reference sequence). V was clipped by 4 bases and J by 4 bases, with 14 bases between them. CDR3 region: CAWTDGGGNQPQHF. The CDR3 coding sequence is TGTGCCTGGACCGACGGAGGTGGAAATCAGCCCCAGCATTTT.

This clone was picked up one time. J is TRBJ2-7 and V is TRBV19; TRBD2 matches 14 bases. Looked up from germline, CDR1 is LNHDA and CDR2 is SQIVND (reference sequence). V lost 5 bases to trimming and J lost 1 base; unmatched junction nucleotides: 7. This CDR3 is built from 17 residues. The CDR3 region is CASSPGLAGVISYEQYF. The CDR3 coding sequence is TGTGCCAGTAGTCCGGGACTAGCGGGAGTTATTTCCTACGAGCAGTACTTC.

This sequence joins TRBV18 and TRBJ2-7; D unclear. The germline V gene has CDR1 KGHSH and CDR2 LQKENI. CDR3 length equals 15 residues. Trimming left V 6 bases short and J 2 bases short, with 17 bases between. CDR3 region: CASSPQAGRTYEQYF. DNA of the CDR3: TGTGCCAGCTCGCCGCAGGCAGGCCGGACCTACGAGCAGTACTTC.

The count of this clone is one. The V and J genes are TRBV7-9 and TRBJ1-4; D is perhaps TRBD1 (6 bases). V lost 6 bases to trimming and J lost 1 base, with 18 bases between them. The CDR3 is made up of 17 amino acids. Per the germline V gene, CDR1 is SEHNR and CDR2 is FQNEAQ (reference sequence). The DNA for the CDR3 is TGTGCCAGCAGACCACCGACCAGGGGAAGAACTAATGAAAAACTGTTTTTT. It translates to CASRPPTRGRTNEKLFF.

The gene calls are TRBV18 and TRBJ1-1; no firm D call. Germline V CDR1 and CDR2: KGHSH, LQKENI. This CDR3 has 13 residues. Between the trimmed V and J ends, which lost 1 base and 5 bases, there was a span of 8 bases. The CDR3 protein is CASSPLRETEAFF. CDR3 DNA sequence: TGTGCCAGCTCACCACTTAGGGAGACTGAAGCTTTCTTT.

The J gene is TRBJ2-1, the V gene TRBV9, with D unclear. Between the trimmed V and J ends, which lost 0 bases and 2 bases, there was a span of 3 bases. CDR1 SGDLS and CDR2 YYNGEE come from the germline V gene. CDR3 length equals 13 residues. The CDR3 reads CASSVDTYNEQFF. The CDR3 bases are TGTGCCAGCAGCGTAGACACCTACAATGAGCAGTTCTTC. The complete variable domain, with remaining parts taken from reference TRBV9 and TRBJ2-1, reads DSGVTQTPKHLITATGQRVTLRCSPRSGDLSVYWYQQSLDQGLQFLIQYYNGEERAKGNILERFSAQQFPDLHSELNLSSLELGDSALYFCASSVDTYNEQFFGPGTRLTVL.

V and J are TRBV19 and TRBJ2-1; 9 bases agree with TRBD2. Germline trimming cut 4 bases from V and 0 bases from J; bases unmatched to any gene: 4. Germline V gives CDR1 LNHDA, CDR2 SQIVND (reference sequence). The CDR3 contains 16 residues. The CDR3 DNA reads TGTGCCAGTAGTACGAGCGGGGGGTACTCCTACAATGAGCAGTTCTTC. As protein: CASSTSGGYSYNEQFF.